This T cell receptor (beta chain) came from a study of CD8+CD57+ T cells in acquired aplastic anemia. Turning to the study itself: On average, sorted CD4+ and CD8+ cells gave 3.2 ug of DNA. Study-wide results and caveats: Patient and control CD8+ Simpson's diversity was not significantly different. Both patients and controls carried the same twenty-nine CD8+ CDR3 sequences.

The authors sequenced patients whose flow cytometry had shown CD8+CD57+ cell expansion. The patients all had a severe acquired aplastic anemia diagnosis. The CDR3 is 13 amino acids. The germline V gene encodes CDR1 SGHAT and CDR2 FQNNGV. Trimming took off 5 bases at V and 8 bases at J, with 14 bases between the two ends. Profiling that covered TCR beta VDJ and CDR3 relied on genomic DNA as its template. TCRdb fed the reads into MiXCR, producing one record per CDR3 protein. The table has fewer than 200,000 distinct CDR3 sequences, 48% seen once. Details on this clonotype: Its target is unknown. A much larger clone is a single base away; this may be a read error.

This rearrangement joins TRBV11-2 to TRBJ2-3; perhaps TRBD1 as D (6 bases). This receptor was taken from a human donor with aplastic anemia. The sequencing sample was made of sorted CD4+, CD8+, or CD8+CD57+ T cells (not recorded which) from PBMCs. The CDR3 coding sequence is TGTGCCAGCAGCGGACAGAGGGGGAGTACGCAGTATTTT. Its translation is CASSGQRGSTQYF.